These 18 T cell receptor beta chains were all obtained from the same sample, sequenced in a study of cytomegalovirus exposure and HLA in healthy donors. A multiplex PCR was run with 60 Vbeta primers and 13 Jbeta primers. Here immunoSEQ multiplex PCR was the method, and the copy in TCRdb shows in-frame clones only, minus some. The sample has 58,000 or so clones, approximately 71% seen once. The sample taken for sequencing was PBMCs. These receptor sequences come from a woman in her thirties or forties in good health and CMV-seropositive.

The V and J genes are TRBV5-4 and TRBJ2-5, with TRBD1 as a possible D gene (6 bases). Looked up from germline, CDR1 is SGHNT and CDR2 is YYREEE (reference sequence). This CDR3 is 14 amino acids long. V gave up 5 bases and J gave up 5 bases, with 16 bases separating them. The CDR3 is CASSYEQGWETQYF. The CDR3 nucleotides are TGTGCCAGCAGTTACGAACAGGGTTGGGAGACCCAGTACTTC.

This CDR3 reads CASSASRGQGLWERFKGELFF. CDR3 DNA: TGTGCCAGCAGTGCCTCTAGGGGACAGGGCCTCTGGGAACGGTTTAAGGGGGAGCTGTTTTTT. The chain links TRBV27 to TRBJ2-2; 9 nucleotides agree with TRBD1. V was clipped by 5 bases and J by 8 bases; unmatched bases: 27. The germline CDR1 and CDR2 sequences are MNHEY and SMNVEV (reference sequence). The CDR3 length is 21 residues.

In its sample, this clone was seen a few times. This chain joins TRBV28 and TRBJ2-2; D not certain. V was clipped by 5 bases and J by 1 base, with 8 bases between them. CDR1 is MDHEN and CDR2 is SYDVKM in the germline V gene. There are 14 residues in the CDR3. This CDR3 is CASSGPVNTGELFF. CDR3 nucleotide sequence: TGTGCCAGCAGTGGGCCCGTGAACACCGGGGAGCTGTTTTTT.

V and J are TRBV10-3 and TRBJ2-3, with a weak D call TRBD2 (6 bases). V dropped 6 bases and J dropped 5 bases, with 15 bases sitting between them. CDR1 ENHRY and CDR2 SYGVKD come from the germline V gene. This CDR3 has 14 amino acids. The DNA for the CDR3 is TGTGCCATCAGGGTCCCAGGGCGGGGAGATACGCAGTATTTT. This codes for CAIRVPGRGDTQYF.

This rearrangement joins TRBV19 to TRBJ2-1; TRBD2 matches 7 bases. The germline gives CDR1 LNHDA, CDR2 SQIVND (reference sequence). Losses at the gene ends were 4 bases for V and 9 bases for J; bases not matched to a gene: 6. The CDR3 runs to 13 residues. The CDR3 coding sequence is TGTGCCAGTAGTACAGGGCGGGGGAGTGAGCAGTTCTTC. Translating it yields CASSTGRGSEQFF.

The chain recombines TRBV5-1 with TRBJ2-5; 7 bases fit TRBD1. J was trimmed by 2 bases and V by 2 bases; bases with no gene match: 0. CDR1 SGHRS and CDR2 YFSETQ come from the germline V gene. The CDR3 totals 13 residues. CDR3 loop: CASSLQGQETQYF. The CDR3 nucleotides are TGCGCCAGCAGCTTACAGGGGCAAGAGACCCAGTACTTC.

The chain uses TRBV7-6 and TRBJ2-3, with TRBD1 matching over 9 bases. The length of the CDR3 is 18 residues. V lost 5 bases, J lost 3 bases, and 15 bases stayed unmatched. The germline V gene has CDR1 SGHVS and CDR2 FNYEAQ. The CDR3 is CASSAGTGLAGVTDTQYF. The CDR3 DNA reads as TGTGCCAGCAGCGCCGGGACAGGGCTCGCGGGAGTGACAGATACGCAGTATTTT.

The count of this clone is one. The chain carries TRBV2 and TRBJ1-4; D may be TRBD1 (6 bases). The V and J ends lost 4 bases and 3 bases respectively, with 9 bases between them. Germline V lookup: CDR1 SNHLY, CDR2 FYNNEI. The CDR3 is 14 amino acids. The CDR3 region is CASSGGGPNEKLFF. CDR3 nucleotides: TGTGCCAGCAGTGGAGGGGGACCTAATGAAAAACTGTTTTTT.

V gene TRBV5-4 combines with J gene TRBJ2-3; 9 bases are shared with TRBD2. This CDR3 region has 15 residues. CDR1 is SGHNT, CDR2 YYREEE, per germline (reference sequence). The V segment lost 4 bases and the J segment 1 base; nucleotides outside the gene matches: 4. CDR3 nucleotide sequence: TGTGCCAGCAGCCCCCGGACTAGCGGCACAGATACGCAGTATTTT. Encoded protein: CASSPRTSGTDTQYF.

V and J are TRBV2 and TRBJ1-2, with TRBD1 matching over 7 bases. The CDR3 has 14 residues. Trimming at V came to 6 bases and at J to 4 bases, leaving 8 bases not matched to a gene. Germline CDR1 is SNHLY and CDR2 is FYNNEI. The CDR3 coding sequence is TGTGCCAGCAGAGACAGGGTTCCCCTCTATGGCTACACCTTC. Translating gives CASRDRVPLYGYTF.

Only one count was recorded for this clone. This chain links TRBV7-2 with TRBJ2-7; TRBD2 aligns across 10 bases. The V and J ends lost 6 bases and 1 base, in that order; junction bases with no gene match: 6. This CDR3 is built from 15 residues. Germline CDR1 SGHTA, CDR2 FQGNSA. The CDR3 DNA reads as TGTGCCAGCAGTGAAATTAGCGGGGGGTCCTACGAGCAGTACTTC. Amino acids: CASSEISGGSYEQYF.

The chain employs TRBV5-6 and TRBJ1-6; D is perhaps TRBD1 (6 bases). The CDR3 loop spans 14 amino acids. The ends were cut back, 4 bases at V and 6 bases at J, with 11 bases in the middle. Looked up from germline, CDR1 is SGHDT and CDR2 is YYEEEE. The CDR3 DNA is TGTGCCAGCAGCCCCGGACAGCTTAATTCACCCCTCCACTTT. Protein product: CASSPGQLNSPLHF.

This chain connects TRBV6-5 to TRBJ1-1, with a possible D match to TRBD1 (5 bases). Looked up from germline, CDR1 is MNHEY and CDR2 is SVGAGI. Trimming shortened V by 7 bases and J by 5 bases, and 11 bases separated the two germline ends. This CDR3 has 12 amino acids. The CDR3 sequence: CASTTYRTEAFF. The CDR3 region has the DNA TGTGCCAGCACCACATACAGGACTGAAGCTTTCTTT.

This sequence joins TRBV4-1 and TRBJ2-7; 7 bases align to TRBD1. The CDR3 runs 19 residues. CDR1 and CDR2 from the germline V gene are MGHRA and YSYEKL. The ends lost 0 bases at V and 0 bases at J; junction bases unmatched: 14. The CDR3 reads CASSQDGTRQGPSSYEQYF. The DNA of the CDR3 is TGCGCCAGCAGCCAAGATGGGACCCGACAGGGTCCTAGCTCCTACGAGCAGTACTTC.

The chain joins TRBV5-1 to TRBJ1-6; the D is unclear. V dropped 0 bases and J dropped 0 bases, with 4 bases sitting between them. The CDR3 covers 15 residues. Germline V gene data show CDR1 as SGHRS and CDR2 as YFSETQ. CDR3 sequence (DNA): TGCGCCAGCAGCTTGGAGAGCTCCTATAATTCACCCCTCCACTTT. It yields the protein CASSLESSYNSPLHF.

The chain uses TRBV6-1 and TRBJ2-7, with D possibly TRBD2 on 5 matching bases. CDR1 and CDR2 (germline): MNHNS, SASEGT. This CDR3 comprises 12 residues. The germline V and J ends were trimmed by 7 bases and 4 bases, with 11 bases remaining between them. The CDR3 bases are TGTGCCAGCACCGGACTGAGTTACGAGCAGTACTTC. It specifies CASTGLSYEQYF.

The V call is TRBV7-2, the J call TRBJ2-7, with 7 bases matching TRBD1. V gave up 4 bases and J gave up 5 bases; unmatched junction bases: 14. CDR1 and CDR2 (germline): SGHTA, FQGNSA. The length of the CDR3 is 16 residues. In DNA, the CDR3 is TGTGCCAGCAGCTCGATATCCCGACAGGGTTACCACGAGCAGTACTTC. Translating it yields CASSSISRQGYHEQYF.

This sequence joins TRBV6-6 and TRBJ2-5; maybe TRBD2 (5 bases). V lost 7 bases to trimming and J lost 5 bases, with 17 bases between them. Germline V CDR1 and CDR2: MNHNY, SVGAGI (reference sequence). This CDR3 contains 14 residues. CDR3 bases: TGTGCCAGCACCCTAGGAGGCTGGCAGGAGACCCAGTACTTC. Protein product: CASTLGGWQETQYF.